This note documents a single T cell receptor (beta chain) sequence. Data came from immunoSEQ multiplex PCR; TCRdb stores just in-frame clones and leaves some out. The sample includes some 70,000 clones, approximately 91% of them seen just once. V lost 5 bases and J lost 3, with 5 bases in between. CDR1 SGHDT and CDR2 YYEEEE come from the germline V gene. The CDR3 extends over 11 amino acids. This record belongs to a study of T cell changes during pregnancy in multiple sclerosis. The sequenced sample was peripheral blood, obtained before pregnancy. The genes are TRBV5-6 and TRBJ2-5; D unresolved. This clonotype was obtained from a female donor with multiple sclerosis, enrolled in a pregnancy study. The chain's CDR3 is CASSYEETQYF. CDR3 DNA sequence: TGTGCCAGCAGTTATGAAGAGACCCAGTACTTC.